This T cell receptor beta chain was profiled in a study of beta chain features in type 1 diabetes. Overall study findings and caveats: In all four CD4+ subsets, TCRB CDR3 length was significantly, moderately reduced in type 1 diabetes.

Each donor gave one heparinised blood draw averaging roughly 100 mL. Cells sorted by CD45RO/CCR7/CD25/CD127/CD95/CD27 comprised CD4+ naive, central memory, regulatory and stem cell-like memory cells. Notes on this clone: Antigen: not known.

Germline values: CDR1 SEHNR, CDR2 FQNEAQ (reference sequence). This CDR3 is 17 amino acids long. The trim removed 5 bases at V and 3 bases at J, leaving 13 bases unmatched. Expressed TCRB transcripts were sequenced because the isolated RNA had all been reverse transcribed beforehand. The data were produced by immunoSEQ multiplex PCR, yet TCRdb's version contains in-frame clones alone and is incomplete. Of around 16,000 clones in the sample, about 70% were seen once. Sequencing was performed on stem cell memory CD4+ T cells from blood. The sequence derives from a man aged 25 to 45 with type 1 diabetes. The genes are TRBV7-9 and TRBJ1-5, with 7 bases that match TRBD1. CDR3 in DNA: TGTGCCAGCAGCCATGGGGGGACAGCCAGGTTCAATCAGCCCCAGCATTTT. It encodes CASSHGGTARFNQPQHF.